The 32 T cell receptor beta chains presented below share a single source sample, sequenced in a study of blood T cell repertoires in COVID-19. The method was immunoSEQ multiplex PCR; TCRdb's version includes in-frame clones alone and lacks a portion of them. The repertoire holds some 170,000 clones, with 81% as singletons. The material sequenced was peripheral blood. These receptors originate from a man aged 55 to 69 with active or convalescent COVID-19.

This chain's CDR3 is CASGLRQGTDTQYF. In DNA, the CDR3 is TGTGCCAGCGGATTAAGACAGGGCACAGATACGCAGTATTTT. This sequence joins TRBV2 and TRBJ2-3; D perhaps matches TRBD1 (6 bases). Looked up from germline, CDR1 is SNHLY and CDR2 is FYNNEI. Trimming shortened V by 8 bases and J by 1 base, and 13 bases separated the two germline ends. The CDR3 loop spans 14 amino acids. The full variable domain, rest sourced from reference TRBV2 and TRBJ2-3, is EPEVTQTPSHQVTQMGQEVILRCVPISNHLYFYWYRQILGQKVEFLVSFYNNEISEKSEIFDDQFSVERPDGSNFTLKIRSTKLEDSAMYFCASGLRQGTDTQYFGPGTRLTVL.

J is TRBJ2-7 and V is TRBV28, with TRBD1 identical over 9 bases. CDR3 size: 14 residues. From germline, CDR1 is MDHEN and CDR2 SYDVKM. J lost 3 bases, V lost 4 bases, and 4 bases had no gene match. Here the CDR3 DNA reads TGTGCCAGCAGTTCGGGACAGGGCCTCTACGAGCAGTACTTC. It encodes CASSSGQGLYEQYF.

The chain has TRBV5-4 and TRBJ1-2, with 8 bases fitting TRBD1. Germline-derived CDR1 and CDR2 are SGHNT and YYREEE (reference sequence). This CDR3 contains 15 residues. J lost 3 bases, V lost 3 bases, and 7 bases had no gene match. The CDR3 is CASSSQGAHDYGYTF. Written as DNA, the CDR3 is TGTGCCAGCAGCTCTCAGGGGGCGCATGACTATGGCTACACCTTC.

This chain uses TRBV19 with TRBJ1-2; D not resolved. Germline V gene sequence: CDR1 LNHDA, CDR2 SQIVND (reference sequence). The CDR3 has 12 residues. V lost 5 bases and J 2 bases, leaving 6 bases between the germline ends. The DNA of the CDR3 is TGTGCCAGTAGTCCCCGGAACTATGGCTACACCTTC. Residues: CASSPRNYGYTF. Drawing the rest from reference TRBV19 and TRBJ1-2, the complete variable domain is DGGITQSPKYLFRKEGQNVTLSCEQNLNHDAMYWYRQDPGQGLRLIYYSQIVNDFQKGDIAEGYSVSREKKESFPLTVTSAQKNPTAFYLCASSPRNYGYTFGSGTRLTVV.

The rearrangement uses TRBV18 and TRBJ2-1, with 11 bases that match TRBD2. The CDR3 has 15 residues. Germline CDR1 and CDR2: KGHSH and LQKENI. V lost 3 bases and J lost 8; bases outside the gene matches: 6. The CDR3 reads CASSPLAGGIDEQFF. DNA for the CDR3: TGTGCCAGCTCACCGCTAGCGGGGGGTATCGATGAGCAGTTCTTC.

This sequence joins TRBV3-1 (or the pseudogene TRBV3-2) and TRBJ2-1, with 9 bases identical to TRBD1. The CDR3 totals 12 residues. Trimming cost V 4 bases and J 10 bases; bases outside gene matches: 2. Germline loops: CDR1 LGHDT, CDR2 YNNKEL (reference sequence). CDR3 loop: CASSPGTGEQFF. The CDR3 nucleotides read TGTGCCAGCAGCCCTGGGACAGGGGAGCAGTTCTTC.

A few counts support this clone. The CDR3 loop reads CASSLEGTGAYEQYF. The CDR3 bases are TGTGCCAGCAGCTTAGAGGGTACAGGGGCCTACGAGCAGTACTTC. The V call is TRBV7-8, the J call TRBJ2-7; TRBD1 matches 7 bases. The germline V gene encodes CDR1 SGHVS and CDR2 FQNEAQ. The CDR3 is made up of 15 amino acids. J gave up 2 bases and V 1 base, and 5 bases lay outside the gene matches.

The rearrangement uses TRBV7-8 and TRBJ1-3; D not certain. Germline lookup yields CDR1 SGHVS and CDR2 FQNEAQ. V was trimmed by 5 bases and J by 2 bases, leaving 13 bases between them. The CDR3 extends over 15 amino acids. The CDR3, as DNA: TGTGCCAGCAGCGTTAGCCTGACGGCTGGAAACACCATATATTTT. Its translation: CASSVSLTAGNTIYF. Filled out from reference TRBV7-8 and TRBJ1-3, the complete variable domain reads GAGVSQSPRYKVAKRGQDVALRCDPISGHVSLFWYQQALGQGPEFLTYFQNEAQLDKSGLPSDRFFAERPEGSVSTLKIQRTQQEDSAVYLCASSVSLTAGNTIYFGEGSWLTVV.

This chain connects TRBV27 to TRBJ1-1; a weak D match, TRBD1 (5 bases). Per the germline V gene, CDR1 is MNHEY and CDR2 is SMNVEV (reference sequence). CDR3 size: 13 residues. The V end lost 3 bases, the J end lost 2 bases, and 7 bases lay between the germline ends. CDR3 region: CASSFDRNTEAFF. The CDR3 DNA reads as TGTGCCAGCAGTTTCGACAGAAACACTGAAGCTTTCTTT.

CDR3 sequence reads: CASRNREENQPQHF. The CDR3, as DNA: TGTGCCAGCCGAAACCGGGAAGAGAATCAGCCCCAGCATTTT. This chain connects TRBV19 to TRBJ1-5; D is ambiguous. CDR3 length: 14 residues. Germline V gene lookup returns CDR1 LNHDA and CDR2 SQIVND (reference sequence). The germline V and J ends were trimmed by 9 bases and 4 bases, with 16 bases remaining between them. The complete variable domain, with remaining parts taken from reference TRBV19 and TRBJ1-5, reads DGGITQSPKYLFRKEGQNVTLSCEQNLNHDAMYWYRQDPGQGLRLIYYSQIVNDFQKGDIAEGYSVSREKKESFPLTVTSAQKNPTAFYLCASRNREENQPQHFGDGTRLSIL.

CDR3 sequence (DNA): TGTGCCAGTAGTATAAAAGGGACAGGGGCCTACGAGCAGTACTTC. Amino acids: CASSIKGTGAYEQYF. The chain carries TRBV19 and TRBJ2-7; 10 nucleotides line up with TRBD1. The CDR3 has 15 amino acids. V gave up 2 bases and J gave up 2 bases; unmatched junction bases: 3. Germline assignment: CDR1 LNHDA and CDR2 SQIVND (reference sequence).

The V call is TRBV19, the J call TRBJ2-7; TRBD1 matches 9 bases. V dropped 11 bases and J dropped 1; count of bases not matched to a gene: 9. The CDR3 runs to 14 residues. From germline, CDR1 is LNHDA and CDR2 SQIVND (reference sequence). CDR3 in DNA: TGTGCCCTCCGACCGGGACAGGGTTCCTACGAGCAGTACTTC. Its translation: CALRPGQGSYEQYF.

The V call is TRBV27, the J call TRBJ2-7, with D maybe TRBD2 (5 bases). The CDR3 is made up of 13 amino acids. V lost 9 bases and J lost 5, with 17 bases in between. The germline CDR1 and CDR2 sequences are MNHEY and SMNVEV (reference sequence). The CDR3 is CASGEQRGNEQYF. The CDR3, as DNA: TGTGCCAGTGGTGAACAGCGAGGGAACGAGCAGTACTTC.

The J gene is TRBJ2-4, the V gene TRBV15; possible D gene TRBD2, 5 bases. The V and J ends lost 3 bases and 0 bases respectively, with 12 bases between them. CDR3 length: 16 amino acids. Germline values: CDR1 LNHNV, CDR2 YYDKDF (reference sequence). The CDR3 sequence is CATSSPSSLAKNIQYF. The CDR3 DNA reads as TGTGCCACCAGCAGCCCTTCTAGCTTAGCCAAAAACATTCAGTACTTC.

V usage is TRBV11-2 and J usage is TRBJ2-2; D perhaps matches TRBD1 (5 bases). Germline CDR1 and CDR2: SGHAT and FQNNGV. The V end was cut by 5 bases, the J end by 4 bases, with 14 bases between. The CDR3 is made up of 15 amino acids. The CDR3 nucleotides read TGTGCCAGCAGCCCCGCCCAGGGCGGCACCGGGGAGCTGTTTTTT. Its translation: CASSPAQGGTGELFF. Supplemented by reference TRBV11-2 and TRBJ2-2, the full variable domain reads EAGVAQSPRYKIIEKRQSVAFWCNPISGHATLYWYQQILGQGPKLLIQFQNNGVVDDSQLPKDRFSAERLKGVDSTLKIQPAKLEDSAVYLCASSPAQGGTGELFFGEGSRLTVL.

The rearrangement joins TRBV28 to TRBJ1-1; 9 bases match TRBD1. CDR3 length equals 16 residues. CDR1 and CDR2 (germline): MDHEN, SYDVKM. V lost 1 base and J lost 11; bases outside the gene matches: 14. Here the CDR3 reads CASSLSPDRGRGGAFF. CDR3 DNA sequence: TGTGCCAGCAGTTTATCGCCGGACAGGGGTCGGGGAGGCGCTTTCTTT.

The chain links TRBV5-8 to TRBJ2-7, with D unclear. The CDR3 extends over 13 amino acids. Germline V gives CDR1 SGHTS, CDR2 YDEGEE. V dropped 4 bases and J dropped 6 bases, with 14 bases sitting between them. CDR3 region: CASSAGLPGEQYF. Written as DNA, the CDR3 is TGTGCCAGCAGCGCTGGGCTTCCTGGCGAGCAGTACTTC. The complete variable domain, with remaining parts taken from reference TRBV5-8 and TRBJ2-7, reads EAGVTQSPTHLIKTRGQQATLRCSPISGHTSVYWYQQALGLGLQFLLWYDEGEERNRGNFPPRFSGRQFPNYSSELNVNALELEDSALYLCASSAGLPGEQYFGPGTRLTVT.

The CDR3 here is CASSVGDSSGYTF. As DNA, the CDR3 is TGTGCCAGCAGCGTAGGGGACAGCAGCGGCTACACCTTC. This chain links TRBV9 with TRBJ1-2; TRBD1 agrees at 7 bases. CDR3 size: 13 residues. Germline V gene lookup returns CDR1 SGDLS and CDR2 YYNGEE. V was pared by 0 bases and J by 8 bases, with 4 bases of the junction left unmatched. Using reference TRBV9 and TRBJ1-2 for the parts outside the CDR3, the full variable domain is DSGVTQTPKHLITATGQRVTLRCSPRSGDLSVYWYQQSLDQGLQFLIQYYNGEERAKGNILERFSAQQFPDLHSELNLSSLELGDSALYFCASSVGDSSGYTFGSGTRLTVV.

The V and J genes are TRBV23-1 and TRBJ2-2, with 9 nucleotides matching TRBD1. TRBV23-1 falls under the ORF class, with uncertain function. With V trimmed by 9 bases and J by 3 bases, 5 bases remained unmatched. The length of the CDR3 is 14 residues. The CDR3 here is CASSDRGDTGELFF. For the CDR3, the DNA is TGCGCCAGTTCGGACAGGGGAGACACCGGGGAGCTGTTTTTT.

V usage is TRBV6-5 and J usage is TRBJ1-3; D perhaps matches TRBD1 (6 bases). This CDR3 contains 14 residues. Germline V gene sequence: CDR1 MNHEY, CDR2 SVGAGI. With 5 bases removed from V and 3 bases from J, the gap between germline ends came to 11 bases. This chain's CDR3 is CASSLTGIGNTIYF. CDR3 nucleotide sequence: TGTGCCAGCAGTCTTACAGGGATTGGAAACACCATATATTTT.

This rearrangement joins TRBV29-1 to TRBJ2-1; 9 bases are a match to TRBD2. After removal of 1 base from V and 7 bases from J, the junction contained 8 bases not matched to a gene. In germline, CDR1 is SQVTM, CDR2 ANQGSEA. This CDR3 contains 15 residues. This CDR3 reads CSVEAVSGSLNEQFF. The CDR3 DNA sequence: TGCAGCGTTGAAGCGGTTAGCGGGAGTTTGAATGAGCAGTTCTTC.

The chain combines TRBV6-5 with TRBJ2-7; D is undetermined. V lost 5 bases to trimming and J lost 4 bases, with 9 bases between them. CDR1 is MNHEY and CDR2 is SVGAGI in the germline V gene. This CDR3 spans 12 amino acids. The CDR3 spells CASSRSSYEQYF. The CDR3 DNA is TGTGCCAGCAGTAGGAGTTCGTACGAGCAGTACTTC.

This CDR3 is CASSPGTYYGYTF. The CDR3 DNA reads as TGTGCCAGCAGTCCCGGGACTTACTATGGCTACACCTTC. This rearrangement joins TRBV28 to TRBJ1-2; a possible D gene is TRBD1 (5 bases). CDR1 is MDHEN, CDR2 SYDVKM, per germline. The CDR3 runs to 13 residues. V was pared by 5 bases and J by 3 bases, with 10 bases between.

Comment on this clone: The germline gene is not matched at one end of the junction; a read error may be the cause. The chain is built from TRBV7-7 and TRBJ2-2; TRBD2 matches 9 bases. This CDR3 has 17 residues. Germline V gene data show CDR1 as SSHAT and CDR2 as FNYEAQ (reference sequence). The CDR3 DNA sequence: TGTGCTAGCAGCTTACGCCCTAGCGGGGTCGGAACCGGGGAGCTGTTTTTT. Amino acids: CASSLRPSGVGTGELFF.

The genes are TRBV2 and TRBJ1-1; the D gene is possibly TRBD1 (6 bases). The CDR3 totals 12 residues. Trimming took off 6 bases at V and 10 bases at J, with 15 bases between the two ends. Germline-derived CDR1 and CDR2 are SNHLY and FYNNEI. In nucleotides, the CDR3 is TGTGCCAGCAGATCCACAGGGATGAGAGCTTTCTTT. It translates to CASRSTGMRAFF. The full variable domain, completed using reference TRBV2 and TRBJ1-1, is EPEVTQTPSHQVTQMGQEVILRCVPISNHLYFYWYRQILGQKVEFLVSFYNNEISEKSEIFDDQFSVERPDGSNFTLKIRSTKLEDSAMYFCASRSTGMRAFFGQGTRLTVV.

This chain joins TRBV5-1 and TRBJ2-7, with 12 bases that match TRBD2. Germline V gene lookup returns CDR1 SGHRS and CDR2 YFSETQ. Germline trimming cut 1 base from V and 2 bases from J; bases unmatched to any gene: 10. This CDR3 is built from 18 residues. CDR3 in amino acids: CASSLWVTSGSSTYEQYF. CDR3 nucleotide sequence: TGCGCCAGCAGCTTGTGGGTGACTAGCGGGAGCTCAACCTACGAGCAGTACTTC.

The V call is TRBV10-3, the J call TRBJ2-2, with a possible D match to TRBD2 (6 bases). The V and J ends lost 6 bases and 5 bases respectively, with 13 bases between them. The CDR3 consists of 14 residues. In germline, CDR1 is ENHRY, CDR2 SYGVKD. The CDR3 bases are TGTGCCATCAGGGCCAGGGAGGATACCGGGGAGCTGTTTTTT. Residues: CAIRAREDTGELFF.

The J gene is TRBJ1-2, the V gene TRBV28; D not resolved. V gave up 8 bases and J gave up 11 bases, with 15 bases separating them. This CDR3 comprises 11 residues. Germline V gene lookup returns CDR1 MDHEN and CDR2 SYDVKM. CDR3 in DNA: TGTGCCAGCTTTACGCGGAGGGTATACACCTTC. Translating it yields CASFTRRVYTF.

The chain employs TRBV5-5 and TRBJ1-3, with D unresolved. CDR3 length: 14 amino acids. Germline loops: CDR1 SGHKS, CDR2 YYEKEE (reference sequence). With 1 base removed from V and 0 bases from J, the gap between germline ends came to 5 bases. The CDR3 here is CASSLPSSGNTIYF. DNA of the CDR3: TGTGCCAGCAGCTTGCCCAGCTCTGGAAACACCATATATTTT.

This chain uses TRBV15 with TRBJ1-5, with 9 bases lining up with TRBD1. Germline lookup yields CDR1 LNHNV and CDR2 YYDKDF (reference sequence). V lost 6 bases to trimming and J lost 7 bases; unmatched junction nucleotides: 7. The CDR3 extends over 14 amino acids. CDR3 loop: CATSVTGGVQPQHF. The CDR3 DNA reads TGTGCCACCAGTGTTACAGGGGGCGTGCAGCCCCAGCATTTT.

The chain links TRBV7-9 to TRBJ1-5, with D hard to call. The CDR3 extends over 15 amino acids. The germline V and J ends were trimmed by 8 bases and 0 bases, with 14 bases remaining between them. Germline loops: CDR1 SEHNR, CDR2 FQNEAQ (reference sequence). CDR3 sequence (DNA): TGTGCCAGCGCTGTGGGGAGCCATAGCAATCAGCCCCAGCATTTT. Protein: CASAVGSHSNQPQHF.

CDR3 nucleotides: TGTGCCAGCAGTGGACAGGCGGGAGGGTTGCGGGGCTACACCTTC. It codes for CASSGQAGGLRGYTF. V is TRBV28 and J is TRBJ1-2; 7 nucleotides match TRBD1. Germline CDR1 reads MDHEN; CDR2 reads SYDVKM. J gave up 8 bases and V 5 bases, and 14 bases lay outside the gene matches. CDR3 length: 15 amino acids.